Presented here are 14 T cell receptor beta chains from one specimen sequenced in a study of T cell changes during pregnancy in multiple sclerosis. TCRdb keeps only in-frame clones here, not all; method: immunoSEQ multiplex PCR. Seen here are around 77,000 clones, over 85% observed once, and the top ten hold approximately 1.2%. Sample: peripheral blood, taken in the third trimester of pregnancy. All receptors derive from a female donor with multiple sclerosis, enrolled in a pregnancy study.

V usage is TRBV27 and J usage is TRBJ2-2, with 8 bases lining up with TRBD2. The CDR3 loop spans 16 amino acids. Trimming cost V 3 bases and J 3 bases; bases outside gene matches: 6. From germline, CDR1 is MNHEY and CDR2 SMNVEV (reference sequence). The CDR3 bases are TGTGCCAGCAGTTTTTGGGGCGGGAGGTACACCGGGGAGCTGTTTTTT. It specifies CASSFWGGRYTGELFF.

There are a few counts of this clone. An end of the junction does not agree with germline; a read error may underlie this. The V gene is TRBV7-3, the J gene TRBJ2-2; maybe TRBD1 (8 bases). The CDR3 has 16 amino acids. Germline V gives CDR1 SGHTA, CDR2 FQGTGA. CDR3 protein: CASSHQQGGNAGELFF. The DNA of the CDR3 is TGTGCCAGCAGCCACCAACAGGGGGGGAACGCCGGGGAGCTGTTTTTT.

The rearrangement links TRBV6-5 to TRBJ2-1; 9 bases are a match to TRBD1. This CDR3 is built from 13 residues. The V gene end was trimmed by 8 bases and the J gene end by 8 bases; junction bases not matched to a gene: 7. From germline, CDR1 is MNHEY and CDR2 SVGAGI. The CDR3, as DNA: TGTGCCAGCGGACAGGGGAGAGAGTATGAGCAGTTCTTC. Amino acid sequence: CASGQGREYEQFF.

The gene calls are TRBV7-9 and TRBJ2-1; D might be TRBD1 (5 bases). Germline V gene data show CDR1 as SEHNR and CDR2 as FQNEAQ (reference sequence). Trimming cost V 5 bases and J 11 bases, with 13 bases left between them. The CDR3 loop spans 12 amino acids. The CDR3 here is CASSREAGQQFF. In nucleotides, the CDR3 is TGTGCCAGCAGCCGCGAAGCAGGGCAGCAGTTCTTC.

The V and J genes are TRBV18 and TRBJ1-2; D remains unclear. Germline values: CDR1 KGHSH, CDR2 LQKENI. The germline V and J ends were trimmed by 0 bases and 12 bases, with 20 bases remaining between them. CDR3 size: 15 residues. The CDR3 DNA reads TGTGCCAGCTCACCACCGGGTTCGTCCGTGGAGCATCACACCTTC. It encodes CASSPPGSSVEHHTF.

This sequence joins TRBV5-1 and TRBJ2-1; TRBD2 matches at 13 bases. The germline gives CDR1 SGHRS, CDR2 YFSETQ. This CDR3 spans 15 amino acids. The V segment lost 3 bases and the J segment 10 bases; nucleotides outside the gene matches: 7. The CDR3 DNA sequence: TGCGCCAGCAGCTGGGGACTAGCGGGATCATGGGAGCAGTTCTTC. Its translation: CASSWGLAGSWEQFF. Full variable domain (rest looked up from reference TRBV5-1 and TRBJ2-1): KAGVTQTPRYLIKTRGQQVTLSCSPISGHRSVSWYQQTPGQGLQFLFEYFSETQRNKGNFPGRFSGRQFSNSRSEMNVSTLELGDSALYLCASSWGLAGSWEQFFGPGTRLTVL.

The rearrangement links TRBV11-2 to TRBJ1-3; D ambiguous. Germline V gene data show CDR1 as SGHAT and CDR2 as FQNNGV. The ends were cut back, 1 base at V and 2 bases at J, with 9 bases in the middle. The CDR3 loop spans 15 amino acids. The CDR3 nucleotides are TGTGCCAGCAGCTTAGGGGCGACCCCTGGAAACACCATATATTTT. Its protein product is CASSLGATPGNTIYF.

This sequence joins TRBV6-6 and TRBJ2-5; 9 nucleotides match TRBD2. V shed 4 bases and J 2 bases; nucleotides not matched to a gene: 8. Germline CDR1 MNHNY, CDR2 SVGAGI (reference sequence). The CDR3 has 16 amino acids. CDR3 DNA sequence: TGTGCCAGCAGTTCCCGACTAGCGGAGACTCAAGAGACCCAGTACTTC. It codes for CASSSRLAETQETQYF.

The V gene is TRBV13, the J gene TRBJ2-5, with 8 nucleotides matching TRBD1. The CDR3 totals 16 residues. Germline loops: CDR1 PRHDT, CDR2 FYEKMQ (reference sequence). Trimming removed 4 bases from V and 2 bases from J; junction bases left unmatched: 9. The CDR3 reads CASSYGTGPFQETQYF. As DNA, the CDR3 is TGTGCCAGCAGCTATGGGACAGGACCGTTTCAAGAGACCCAGTACTTC.

The chain has TRBV7-2 and TRBJ2-3, with 9 bases identical to TRBD2. V was clipped by 5 bases and J by 3 bases; unmatched bases: 9. CDR3 length: 16 residues. Per germline, CDR1 SGHTA and CDR2 FQGNSA. CDR3 loop: CASSRGGLAGTDTQYF. In nucleotides, the CDR3 is TGTGCCAGCAGCCGGGGGGGGCTAGCGGGAACAGATACGCAGTATTTT. Based on the CDR3 plus reference TRBV7-2 and TRBJ2-3, the full variable domain is GAGVSQSPSNKVTEKGKDVELRCDPISGHTALYWYRQSLGQGLEFLIYFQGNSAPDKSGLPSDRFSAERTGGSVSTLTIQRTQQEDSAVYLCASSRGGLAGTDTQYFGPGTRLTVL.

CDR3 protein: CASSGRQGTYGYTF. The CDR3 DNA reads TGTGCCAGCAGTGGTAGACAGGGGACTTATGGCTACACCTTC. This chain uses TRBV6-1 with TRBJ1-2, with 8 bases aligning to TRBD1. The V segment lost 4 bases and the J segment 5 bases; nucleotides outside the gene matches: 6. The CDR3 has 14 amino acids. Germline V gene data show CDR1 as MNHNS and CDR2 as SASEGT.

The V and J genes are TRBV4-1 and TRBJ1-1; no definite D call. The CDR3 is 14 residues long. Germline V gene sequence: CDR1 MGHRA, CDR2 YSYEKL. Trimming cost V 1 base and J 0 bases, with 6 bases left between them. This CDR3 is CASSQAQMNTEAFF. The CDR3 DNA follows: TGCGCCAGCAGCCAAGCCCAGATGAACACTGAAGCTTTCTTT.

The chain carries TRBV7-8 and TRBJ2-1; 15 nucleotides match TRBD2. This CDR3 comprises 22 residues. CDR1 is SGHVS, CDR2 FQNEAQ, per germline. J was trimmed by 1 base and V by 5 bases; bases with no gene match: 18. CDR3 bases: TGTGCCAGCAGCCCCAGAAGGCCACCGGGACTAGCGGGAGGTGGGTCCTACAATGAGCAGTTCTTC. It encodes CASSPRRPPGLAGGGSYNEQFF.

The chain joins TRBV5-1 to TRBJ2-3, with D hard to call. The germline V gene has CDR1 SGHRS and CDR2 YFSETQ. V gave up 4 bases and J gave up 1 base, with 10 bases separating them. The CDR3 is 14 amino acids. CDR3 sequence: CASSTVTGTDTQYF. Written as DNA, the CDR3 is TGCGCCAGCAGCACAGTAACGGGCACAGATACGCAGTATTTT.